This passage covers 3 T cell receptor beta chains from one sample sequenced in a study of cytomegalovirus exposure and HLA in healthy donors (dated by TCRdb to between 2016 and 2019). Library creation used the immunoSEQ multiplex PCR assay. For the multiplex PCR, a mixture combining 60 forward primers for TCR Vbeta segments and 13 reverse primers for TCR Jbeta segments was used. Entries here come from immuneACCESS through TCRdb and include only in-frame sequences with V and J called. Some clones fail to appear in such tables; in the studies checked, an unresolved V gene covers under half of the shortfall, and the cause of the remainder is unknown. The table for this sample lists approximately 160,000 clones; over 70% of them were counted only once. Approximately 6.7% of the sample is taken by the ten largest. The sample taken for sequencing was PBMCs. Receptors were obtained from a man aged 25 to 40 in good health and CMV-seropositive.

The V and J genes are TRBV9 and TRBJ2-1, with 8 nucleotides matching TRBD2. Trimming removed 0 bases from V and 8 bases from J; junction bases left unmatched: 4. Germline V gene data show CDR1 as SGDLS and CDR2 as YYNGEE. The CDR3 totals 14 residues. The CDR3 DNA reads as TGTGCCAGCAGCGTAGCGGGAGGGGTGCATGAGCAGTTCTTC. Translated: CASSVAGGVHEQFF.

V usage is TRBV7-8 and J usage is TRBJ2-7, with D possibly being TRBD2 (5 bases). The CDR3 extends over 14 amino acids. Germline CDR1 SGHVS, CDR2 FQNEAQ. The V and J ends lost 0 bases and 0 bases respectively, with 6 bases between them. CDR3 loop: CASSLAGVSYEQYF. The CDR3 DNA sequence: TGTGCCAGCAGCTTAGCGGGAGTCTCCTACGAGCAGTACTTC.

V and J are TRBV7-9 and TRBJ2-1; TRBD2 agrees at 8 bases. The CDR3 spans 18 residues. Unmatched junction bases numbered 17, after V lost 4 bases and J lost 6 bases. Germline V gives CDR1 SEHNR, CDR2 FQNEAQ (reference sequence). The CDR3 spells CASSSYRGTGLVFNEQFF. The CDR3 bases are TGTGCCAGCAGCTCTTATAGGGGGACGGGACTAGTGTTCAATGAGCAGTTCTTC.